These 22 T cell receptor beta chains originate from one sample sequenced in a study of blood T cell repertoires in COVID-19. The repertoire was sequenced with immunoSEQ multiplex PCR; TCRdb's copy has only in-frame clones and lacks some. The data contain under 300,000 clones, around 83% of them singletons. The specimen sequenced was peripheral blood. All receptors come from a woman aged 80 or over with acute or convalescent COVID-19.

The chain employs TRBV6-5 and TRBJ1-1; D gene unclear. The germline gives CDR1 MNHEY, CDR2 SVGAGI. The CDR3 is 14 amino acids. V lost 8 bases, J lost 0 bases, and 13 bases lay in between. Here the CDR3 reads CASFKTRMNTEAFF. CDR3 sequence (DNA): TGTGCCAGCTTTAAGACAAGAATGAACACTGAAGCTTTCTTT.

V usage is TRBV7-9 and J usage is TRBJ2-7; D unresolved. CDR1 is SEHNR and CDR2 is FQNEAQ in the germline V gene (reference sequence). V was pared by 2 bases and J by 1 base, with 3 bases between. This CDR3 comprises 12 residues. The CDR3 protein is CASSLTSYEQYF. For the CDR3, the DNA is TGTGCCAGCAGCTTAACTTCCTACGAGCAGTACTTC.

The rearrangement links TRBV5-1 to TRBJ1-2; 12 positions agree with TRBD1. Germline loops: CDR1 SGHRS, CDR2 YFSETQ. The junction had 3 bases not matched to a gene; V was cut back by 4 bases and J by 2 bases. The CDR3 consists of 15 residues. CDR3 nucleotide sequence: TGCGCCAGCAGCCCGGGACAGGGGGCGAACTATGGCTACACCTTC. As protein: CASSPGQGANYGYTF.

The chain couples TRBV24-1 to TRBJ1-2, with D unclear. CDR3 length: 12 amino acids. The V and J ends lost 0 bases and 10 bases respectively, with 8 bases between them. Germline values: CDR1 KGHDR, CDR2 SFDVKD. For the CDR3, the DNA is TGTGCCACCAGTGATTTGCACGGGGTCTACACCTTC. Protein product: CATSDLHGVYTF.

In its sample, this clone was seen a few times. The chain is built from TRBV10-3 and TRBJ2-3; 9 nucleotides match TRBD2. The germline gives CDR1 ENHRY, CDR2 SYGVKD. There are 15 residues in the CDR3. J gave up 2 bases and V 4 bases, and 4 bases lay outside the gene matches. The CDR3 coding sequence is TGTGCCATCAGTGGGGCTAGCGGGGACACAGATACGCAGTATTTT. Encoded protein: CAISGASGDTDTQYF.

Of note for this clone: Different DNA sequences within this sample yield the same CDR3. V usage is TRBV2 and J usage is TRBJ1-1, with D perhaps matching TRBD1 (5 bases). Germline V gene data show CDR1 as SNHLY and CDR2 as FYNNEI. This CDR3 has 14 residues. Trimming removed 5 bases from V and 1 base from J, with 11 bases in between. The CDR3 protein is CASSNSDRNTEAFF. CDR3 nucleotide sequence: TGTGCCAGCAGTAATTCCGACAGGAACACTGAAGCTTTCTTT.

The chain couples TRBV2 to TRBJ1-2, with unresolved D. Germline V lookup: CDR1 SNHLY, CDR2 FYNNEI. V lost 4 bases and J 4 bases, leaving 16 bases between the germline ends. The CDR3 is 15 amino acids. CDR3 sequence: CASSATSQATYGYTF. In DNA form, the CDR3 reads TGTGCCAGCAGTGCCACTTCTCAGGCCACCTATGGCTACACCTTC.

The chain employs TRBV19 and TRBJ1-5; TRBD1 matches at 7 bases. The CDR3 is 15 amino acids. The J segment lost 6 bases and the V segment lost 6 bases, leaving 11 bases of the junction unmatched. Germline V gene data show CDR1 as LNHDA and CDR2 as SQIVND (reference sequence). As DNA, the CDR3 is TGTGCCAGTAGCGTCGGGACAGATTGGTCTCAGCCCCAGCATTTT. This codes for CASSVGTDWSQPQHF.

The V call is TRBV5-4, the J call TRBJ2-3, with 10 nucleotides matching TRBD2. There are 16 residues in the CDR3. The germline V gene encodes CDR1 SGHNT and CDR2 YYREEE (reference sequence). V was clipped by 4 bases and J by 6 bases; unmatched bases: 11. The CDR3 loop is CASSRRLAGLQDTQYF. As DNA, the CDR3 is TGTGCCAGCAGCAGACGACTAGCGGGCCTTCAGGATACGCAGTATTTT.

V usage is TRBV18 and J usage is TRBJ1-2, with D tentatively TRBD1 (6 bases). CDR3 length: 14 residues. Germline V gene sequence: CDR1 KGHSH, CDR2 LQKENI. Trimming pared 6 bases from V and 4 bases from J, leaving 15 bases between. CDR3 in amino acids: CASSRDTTLYGYTF. The CDR3 DNA sequence: TGTGCCAGCTCCCGGGACACTACGCTCTATGGCTACACCTTC.

The genes are TRBV28 and TRBJ2-5; 7 nucleotides align to TRBD1. The CDR3 length is 14 residues. Germline values: CDR1 MDHEN, CDR2 SYDVKM. Losses at the gene ends were 7 bases for V and 5 bases for J; bases not matched to a gene: 10. In DNA form, the CDR3 reads TGTGCCAGCAAAGATTACAGGGGTGCGGAGACCCAGTACTTC. The encoded protein is CASKDYRGAETQYF.

This chain uses TRBV5-4 with TRBJ2-7, with 10 nucleotides matching TRBD1. This CDR3 has 15 residues. The germline V gene has CDR1 SGHNT and CDR2 YYREEE (reference sequence). The ends lost 4 bases at V and 1 base at J; junction bases unmatched: 5. CDR3 sequence: CASSAGQGRSYEQYF. CDR3 nucleotides: TGTGCCAGCAGCGCGGGACAGGGGAGGTCCTACGAGCAGTACTTC.

This sequence joins TRBV5-4 and TRBJ1-3, with D possibly matching TRBD1 (6 bases). Germline CDR1 reads SGHNT; CDR2 reads YYREEE (reference sequence). V shed 1 base and J shed 2 bases, with 10 bases lying between them. This CDR3 is 15 amino acids long. This chain's CDR3 is CASSLTGLPGNTIYF. DNA for the CDR3: TGTGCCAGCAGCTTGACAGGGCTGCCTGGAAACACCATATATTTT.

The V and J genes are TRBV19 and TRBJ1-1; TRBD1 is a possible D gene (5 bases). The V end lost 5 bases, the J end lost 5 bases, and 12 bases lay between the germline ends. This CDR3 has 13 amino acids. Per germline, CDR1 LNHDA and CDR2 SQIVND (reference sequence). In DNA, the CDR3 is TGTGCCAGTAGTCCTGGCGGGGGGACTGAAGCTTTCTTT. Residues: CASSPGGGTEAFF.

In this sample, this clone turned up a few times. The chain uses TRBV28 and TRBJ1-2; no clear D. Germline V gene data show CDR1 as MDHEN and CDR2 as SYDVKM. This CDR3 comprises 15 residues. V lost 7 bases and J 4 bases, leaving 19 bases between the germline ends. CDR3 bases: TGTGCCAGCAAGCCGAAACAGAGAGCCACCTATGGCTACACCTTC. Its translation: CASKPKQRATYGYTF.

V and J are TRBV6-1 and TRBJ1-6; D uncertain. The CDR3 length is 16 residues. Germline CDR1 and CDR2: MNHNS and SASEGT. Trimming took off 3 bases at V and 0 bases at J, with 9 bases between the two ends. CDR3 sequence: CASSDTASSYNSPLHF. In nucleotides, the CDR3 is TGTGCCAGCAGTGACACCGCGAGCTCCTATAATTCACCCCTCCACTTT.

V and J are TRBV5-1 and TRBJ1-1; 8 bases map to TRBD1. The V segment lost 1 base and the J segment 1 base; nucleotides outside the gene matches: 3. The germline CDR1 and CDR2 sequences are SGHRS and YFSETQ. The CDR3 loop spans 15 amino acids. DNA for the CDR3: TGCGCCAGCAGCTTGCAAGGACAGGGGAACACTGAAGCTTTCTTT. Its translation is CASSLQGQGNTEAFF. The variable domain in full, with the rest retrieved from reference TRBV5-1 and TRBJ1-1, is KAGVTQTPRYLIKTRGQQVTLSCSPISGHRSVSWYQQTPGQGLQFLFEYFSETQRNKGNFPGRFSGRQFSNSRSEMNVSTLELGDSALYLCASSLQGQGNTEAFFGQGTRLTVV.

CDR3 residues: CASSLSRAGSEQFF. The CDR3 coding sequence is TGTGCCAGCAGCTTATCCCGGGCGGGGAGTGAGCAGTTCTTC. The chain links TRBV11-3 to TRBJ2-1, with D perhaps TRBD2 (6 bases). Germline assignment: CDR1 SGHNT and CDR2 YENEEA. The CDR3 is made up of 14 amino acids. V lost 2 bases and J 9 bases, leaving 14 bases between the germline ends.

This sequence joins TRBV4-1 and TRBJ2-1; 12 bases line up with TRBD2. There are 17 residues in the CDR3. Per germline, CDR1 MGHRA and CDR2 YSYEKL. V gave up 6 bases and J gave up 0 bases; unmatched junction bases: 6. The DNA for the CDR3 is TGCGCCAGCAGGCGCCTAGCGGGGGGGAGCTCCTACAATGAGCAGTTCTTC. It codes for CASRRLAGGSSYNEQFF.

V and J are TRBV12-3 or TRBV12-4 and TRBJ2-7; D remains unclear. This CDR3 spans 13 amino acids. V gave up 3 bases and J gave up 2 bases, with 8 bases separating them. CDR3 coding DNA: TGTGCCAGCAGTTTTGTGGCAACCTACGAGCAGTACTTC. This sequence encodes CASSFVATYEQYF.

J is TRBJ1-3 and V is TRBV5-1; 7 positions agree with TRBD1. The CDR3 has 17 amino acids. Per the germline V gene, CDR1 is SGHRS and CDR2 is YFSETQ. V lost 2 bases to trimming and J lost 0 bases; unmatched junction nucleotides: 8. DNA for the CDR3: TGCGCCAGCAGCTTAGGGACAGCCTATTCCTCTGGAAACACCATATATTTT. Residues: CASSLGTAYSSGNTIYF.

This chain joins TRBV23-1 and TRBJ1-6; the match to TRBD1 covers 7 bases. TRBV23-1 is an open reading frame, and its role is uncertain. Trimming removed 0 bases from V and 3 bases from J; junction bases left unmatched: 5. The CDR3 is 17 residues long. Here the CDR3 reads CASSQSGRGFYNSPLHF. The CDR3 region has the DNA TGCGCCAGCAGTCAATCGGGCAGGGGGTTCTATAATTCACCCCTCCACTTT.